The 4 T cell receptor beta chains in this list originate from one sample, sequenced in a study of blood T cell repertoires in COVID-19. Sequencing used immunoSEQ multiplex PCR; TCRdb keeps in-frame clones, though not all of them. Among some 230,000 clones listed, about nine tenths were seen once. Source material: peripheral blood. The receptors were gathered from a man aged 25-40 years who had recovered from COVID-19.

This clone appeared a single time. The genes are TRBV5-1 and TRBJ2-3; 7 bases match TRBD2. The V and J ends lost 4 bases and 3 bases, in that order; junction bases with no gene match: 5. Germline V CDR1 and CDR2: SGHRS, YFSETQ. The CDR3 spans 14 residues. This CDR3 is CASSLWGGTDTQYF. The DNA for the CDR3 is TGCGCCAGCAGCCTCTGGGGGGGTACAGATACGCAGTATTTT.

The CDR3 reads CASSQASGTGRSYGYTF. CDR3 coding DNA: TGTGCCAGCAGCCAAGCCTCAGGGACAGGGAGGTCCTATGGCTACACCTTC. The V gene is TRBV4-2, the J gene TRBJ1-2; TRBD1 matches 9 bases. Germline V gene sequence: CDR1 LGHNA, CDR2 YNFKEQ. CDR3 length: 17 residues. Losses at the gene ends were 1 base for V and 4 bases for J; bases not matched to a gene: 10.

The chain couples TRBV19 to TRBJ2-5; TRBD1 aligns across 7 bases. V lost 6 bases to trimming and J lost 1 base; unmatched junction nucleotides: 5. This CDR3 contains 14 residues. CDR1 is LNHDA and CDR2 is SQIVND in the germline V gene (reference sequence). The CDR3: CASRNRDSQETQYF. CDR3 in DNA: TGTGCCAGTAGGAACCGGGACAGCCAAGAGACCCAGTACTTC. Based on the CDR3 plus reference TRBV19 and TRBJ2-5, the full variable domain is DGGITQSPKYLFRKEGQNVTLSCEQNLNHDAMYWYRQDPGQGLRLIYYSQIVNDFQKGDIAEGYSVSREKKESFPLTVTSAQKNPTAFYLCASRNRDSQETQYFGPGTRLLVL.

The chain has TRBV6-1 and TRBJ1-6, with TRBD1 as a possible D gene (5 bases). The V gene lost 2 bases and the J gene lost 5 bases, with 10 bases spanning the gap. Germline assignment: CDR1 MNHNS and CDR2 SASEGT. The CDR3 totals 15 residues. CDR3 bases: TGTGCCAGCAGTGAAATGCCAGGGAATAATTCACCCCTCCACTTT. This sequence encodes CASSEMPGNNSPLHF.